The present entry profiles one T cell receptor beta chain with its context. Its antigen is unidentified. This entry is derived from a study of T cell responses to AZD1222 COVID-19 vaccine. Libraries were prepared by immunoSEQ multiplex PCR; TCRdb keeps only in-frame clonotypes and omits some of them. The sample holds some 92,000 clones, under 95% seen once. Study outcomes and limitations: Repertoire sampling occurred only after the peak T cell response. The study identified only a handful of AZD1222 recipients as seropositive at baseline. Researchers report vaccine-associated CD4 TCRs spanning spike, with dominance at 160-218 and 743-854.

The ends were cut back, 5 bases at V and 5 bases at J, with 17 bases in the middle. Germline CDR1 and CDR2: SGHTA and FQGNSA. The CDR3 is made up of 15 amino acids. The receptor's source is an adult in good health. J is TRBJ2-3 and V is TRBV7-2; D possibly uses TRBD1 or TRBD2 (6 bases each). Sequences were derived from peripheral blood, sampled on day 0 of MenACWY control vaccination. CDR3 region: CASSPVGGGIDTQYF. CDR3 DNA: TGTGCCAGCAGCCCCGTGGGGGGCGGGATAGATACGCAGTATTTT.